Described below is a single TCR beta chain sequence and its context. Its antigen target is currently unknown. Base qualities are missing; no much larger clone stands one base away. Other DNA sequences in this sample translate to the same CDR3. Library creation used the immunoSEQ multiplex PCR assay. A mixture of 60 forward primers for TCR Vbeta segments and 13 reverse primers for TCR Jbeta segments was used in the multiplex PCR. The CDR3 region of rearranged TCR beta genes was amplified from genomic DNA with a multiplex PCR assay. Amplified TCR beta libraries were sequenced as 87-base-pair reads on the Illumina HiSeq System. Regarding the original processing steps: Across the roughly 670 repertoires, a later analysis counted 80 million or so unique TCR beta chains, roughly 11 million of which were shared by at least two donors. A nearest-neighbor algorithm error-corrected the raw reads and collapsed the reads into unique sequences, merging closely related sequences to remove PCR and sequencing errors. To assign V, D and J gene segments, CDR3 sequences were aligned to IMGT reference sequences. For a sequence to be retained, a match of at least six nucleotides was required to both a V gene segment and a J gene segment. Rearrangements were classified as productive when the CDR3 lacked stop codons and remained in frame with V and J, and all other rearrangements were classified as non-productive. Following IMGT convention, CDR3 was defined as the stretch from the second conserved V-encoded cysteine up to the conserved J-encoded phenylalanine. The earlier analysis of fewer than 750 of the donors excluded sequences that lacked an unambiguous match to a single V gene segment. An earlier analysis of several hundred of the donors called V segments functional above 56.7% productive rearrangements and segregating when the between-donor standard deviation exceeded 5%. A statistical classification framework was built for diagnosing cytomegalovirus status from the catalog of TCR beta chain sequences. A later analysis assigned V and J genes by comparing TCR nucleotide sequences with IMGT/GENE-DB human TR gene sequences. In a later analysis, CDR3 sequences and most-parsimonious VDJ recombination scenarios were assigned using the TCRdist pipeline. In a later analysis, each TCR beta chain was defined by its CDR3 amino acid sequence together with its V-gene family, and reads without a unique V-gene family were excluded. A later analysis removed 500 to 600 highly shared, low-generation-probability nucleotide sequences to deal with suspected cross-contamination and a sequencing artifact. In a later analysis, a clonal expansion index for each public chain was calculated from normalized within-repertoire ranks of inferred template counts. Generation probabilities in a later analysis came from a VDJ recombination model fitted to out-of-frame rearrangements, and those results were checked against IGoR. A later analysis scored TCR-TCR, TCR-HLA and TCR-CMV co-occurrence with hypergeometric tests, applying a repertoire-size bias correction to TCR pairs. To estimate false discovery rates, a later analysis permuted the HLA or CMV assignments 20 times. In a later analysis, co-occurring TCRs were grouped using DBSCAN, and TCRdist sequence similarity was added for clustering within HLA-allele-positive subsets. Co-occurrence clustering excluded repertoires with fewer than 30,000 or more than 120,000 public chains, plus five with anomalous nucleotide sharing. This is the immuneACCESS table as TCRdb keeps it, with only in-frame sequences that have V and J called. A part of the clones is gone; compared with another copy, unresolved V genes explain less than half, and the rest is unexplained. The DNA was the basis for D and trimming; V, J and clone size are from that table. Recorded for this sample are roughly 160,000 clones; roughly 80% of them occurred a single time. In total, the top ten clones hold around 8.3% of the sample.

The cohort consisted of 650 to 700 healthy bone marrow donors. At the time of sampling, every cohort member was nominally healthy, though immune exposures that went unrecorded were likely present. The donor tested CMV seropositive and was one of the 289 seropositive cohort members. Each donor provided a peripheral blood sample, and peripheral blood mononuclear cells were used for TCR beta sequencing. Genomic DNA extraction from the blood cell samples was performed with the Qiagen DNeasy Blood Extraction Kit. Cut back by 3 bases and 3 bases, the V and J ends lie 8 bases apart. The CDR1 and CDR2 encoded by the germline V gene are MDHEN and SYDVKM. The CDR3, cysteine through phenylalanine, is 13 amino acids long. Of the read, only the CDR3 DNA is kept; its 39 bases are in frame from base 1. The entry originates in a study of cytomegalovirus exposure and HLA in healthy donors (dated by TCRdb to the late 2010s). As for the study more broadly: According to an earlier analysis of 587 of the donors, 150 million to 200 million T cells yielded approximately 120 million unique TCR beta sequences and 276 Gb of sequence data. Approximately 310 gigabases of sequencing data and approximately 92 million unique TCR sequences made up an early release that covered 500 to 650 HLA-typed donors. The aim of the study was to test whether cataloging public T cell receptors could identify signatures of past pathogen exposure. Four to six DR-DQ haplotypes were handled as single units for association and clustering, since linkage in the cohort was strong. Using immunosequencing, the study profiled T cell repertoires from fewer than 700 subjects and related those repertoires to cytomegalovirus serostatus. Rather than drawing on any new phenotypic data, the later analysis identified candidate immune exposures from TCR beta sequences and the way those sequences occurred across donors. An earlier analysis of 587 of the donors applied high-throughput TCR beta sequencing to assess whether each TCR beta V gene segment acted as functional or pseudogenic. To predict cytomegalovirus infection status, the study combined high-throughput TCR immunosequencing, statistical association of individual TCRs with disease status, and machine learning. A separate validation cohort of approximately 120 different subjects was used in addition to the roughly 720-subject first cohort. Of the 350 to 400 genotyped donors, over 65% fell in the genetic ancestry cluster associated with self-reported Caucasian donors. A later genetic analysis took genome-wide SNP genotypes for about 55% of the roughly 670 donors and used that subset as a discovery cohort. In a later analysis, previously published TCR beta repertoires from hundreds of donors were re-analyzed and high-resolution HLA genotyping was added so that TCR occurrence patterns could be studied. Donor age, sex, ethnicity and CMV serostatus were collected together with the repertoire data. Every discovery cohort repertoire had been produced on one sequencing platform. Across under 500 genotyped donors of the cohort, an average of approximately 240,000 unique TCR beta nucleotide sequences per donor were sequenced, and roughly a sixth of those sequences were non-productive. HLA typing covered class I and class II loci at four-digit resolution. The number of typed donors differed by locus: about 620-640 for A, B, C, DRB1 and DQB1; approximately 520 for DQA1; 606 for DPA1; and around 450 for DPB1.

The paper's findings and limits, for the study overall: In both the original and validation cohorts, the classifier was reported to diagnose cytomegalovirus status with high specificity and sensitivity. In an earlier analysis of more than 450 of the donors, most TCR beta V segments were observed in productive rearrangements about 87% or about 30% of the time, broadly matching IMGT annotations. A further reported finding was that TCR beta sequences accurately predicted the HLA-A and HLA-B alleles for most subjects in the first cohort. Immune exposure information for the cohort was limited to CMV serostatus. Linkage disequilibrium might explain the correlated functional status among segregating V segments, but an unknown experimental factor could not be ruled out. A few of the identified cytomegalovirus-associated TCR beta chains were confirmed in vitro to be specific for cytomegalovirus antigens. V-gene and J-gene trimming of TCR beta chains was associated with a missense DCLRE1C variant in a later genetic analysis, and the association was replicated in an independent cohort. A cluster of highly shared sequence variants was judged likely to be a technical artifact of the sequencing pipeline. This cohort had only TCR beta chains sequenced, and the lack of alpha or paired-chain data limited which features could be detected. In the study, 150 to 200 TCR beta chains were listed as associated with cytomegalovirus. When HLA alleles, especially DR and DQ, strongly co-occurred, attributing TCR associations to individual alleles was difficult. Roughly uniform sequencing depth across donors was assumed in presence/absence analyses, although this assumption may not hold. According to a later analysis, most CMV-associated TCR beta chains appeared to be HLA-restricted, and the HLA associations seemed to be driven largely by CMV exposure. A later analysis found that HLA-associated TCR beta chains were more clonally expanded and had lower generation probabilities than equally common non-associated chains. Several of the top co-occurrence clusters appeared to be linked to parvovirus B19, influenza, CMV and Epstein-Barr virus, according to a later analysis. A later genetic analysis reported fewer N-insertions in productive TCRs among donors in an Asian-associated ancestry cluster than the roughly 620-donor mean. Because HLA typing was missing for some donors at each locus, association tests included only the typed subset. According to a later analysis, TCR association rates differed among HLA loci, with DRB1 alleles showing the most associated TCRs and HLA-C alleles showing the fewest. Most TCR sequences were observed very rarely across donors, whereas some public TCRs were present in many individuals. Some IMGT-functional V segments, including TRBV6-2 and TRBV6-3, could not be told apart with the 87-base-pair reads, so those segments were excluded. The earlier analysis of 587 of the donors excluded some 15 rarely observed V segments, including chromosome 9 orphons, because counts were too low. It was suggested by the authors that the approach could potentially be generalized to other disease states and immunological phenotypes. In a later analysis, around 17,000 TCR beta sequences were associated with specific HLA alleles at a false discovery rate of 0.05.

The V and J segments used are TRBV28 and TRBJ2-5; a weak D assignment points to TRBD2 (6 bases agree). The TCR was taken from a middle-aged woman in good health and CMV-seropositive. The sample taken for sequencing was PBMCs. In nucleotides, the sequence is TGTGCCAGCAGTTTGGGGGGAGAAGAGACCCAGTACTTC. Translated, this gives CASSLGGEETQYF.